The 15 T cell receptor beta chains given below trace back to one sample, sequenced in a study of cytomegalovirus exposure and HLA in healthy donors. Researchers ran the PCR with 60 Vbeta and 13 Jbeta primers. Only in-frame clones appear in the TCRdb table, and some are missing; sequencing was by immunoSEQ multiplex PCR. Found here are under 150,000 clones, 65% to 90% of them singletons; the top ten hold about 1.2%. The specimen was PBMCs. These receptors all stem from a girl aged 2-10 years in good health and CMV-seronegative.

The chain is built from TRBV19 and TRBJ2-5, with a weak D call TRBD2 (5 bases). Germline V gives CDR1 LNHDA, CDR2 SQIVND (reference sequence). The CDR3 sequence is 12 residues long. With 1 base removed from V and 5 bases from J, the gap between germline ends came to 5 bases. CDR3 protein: CASSIGGETQYF. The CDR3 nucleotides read TGTGCCAGTAGTATAGGAGGGGAGACCCAGTACTTC.

The CDR3 reads CASSWTRPPETQYF. CDR3 coding DNA: TGTGCCAGCAGTTGGACACGGCCTCCAGAGACCCAGTACTTC. J is TRBJ2-5 and V is TRBV2; D might be TRBD1 (5 bases). The V gene's germline CDR1 is SNHLY and CDR2 FYNNEI. The CDR3 runs 14 residues. Trimming pared 5 bases from V and 4 bases from J, leaving 14 bases between.

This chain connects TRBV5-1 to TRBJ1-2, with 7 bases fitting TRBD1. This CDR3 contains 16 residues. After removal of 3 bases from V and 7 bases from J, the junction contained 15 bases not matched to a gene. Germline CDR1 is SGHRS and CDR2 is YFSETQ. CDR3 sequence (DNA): TGCGCCAGCAGCTCCGCTGACAGGGTACGGGTTGGTGGCTACACCTTC. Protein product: CASSSADRVRVGGYTF.

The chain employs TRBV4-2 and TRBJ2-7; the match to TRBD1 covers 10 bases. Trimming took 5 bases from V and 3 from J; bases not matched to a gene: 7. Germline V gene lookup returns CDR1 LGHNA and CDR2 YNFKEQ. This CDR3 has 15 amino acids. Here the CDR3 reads CASSGTGEIYYEQYF. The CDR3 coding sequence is TGTGCCAGCAGCGGGACAGGGGAGATCTACTACGAGCAGTACTTC.

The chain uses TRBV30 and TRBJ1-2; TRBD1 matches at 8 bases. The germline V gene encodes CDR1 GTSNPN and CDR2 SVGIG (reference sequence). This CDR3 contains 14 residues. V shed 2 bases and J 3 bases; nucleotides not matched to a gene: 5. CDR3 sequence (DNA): TGTGCCTGGAGTATCACAGGGGGATACTATGGCTACACCTTC. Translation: CAWSITGGYYGYTF.

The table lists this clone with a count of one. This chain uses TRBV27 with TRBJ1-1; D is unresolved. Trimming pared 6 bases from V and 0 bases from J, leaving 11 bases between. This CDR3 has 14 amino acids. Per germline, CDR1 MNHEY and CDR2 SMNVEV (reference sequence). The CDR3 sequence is CASRLTIMNTEAFF. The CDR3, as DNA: TGTGCCAGCAGACTAACAATCATGAACACTGAAGCTTTCTTT.

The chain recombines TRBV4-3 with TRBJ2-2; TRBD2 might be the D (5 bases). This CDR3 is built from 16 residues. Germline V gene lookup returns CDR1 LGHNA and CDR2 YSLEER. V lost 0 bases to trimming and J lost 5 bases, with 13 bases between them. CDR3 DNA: TGCGCCAGCAGCCAAGATCTAGGGCCGGGGACCGGGGAGCTGTTTTTT. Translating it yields CASSQDLGPGTGELFF.

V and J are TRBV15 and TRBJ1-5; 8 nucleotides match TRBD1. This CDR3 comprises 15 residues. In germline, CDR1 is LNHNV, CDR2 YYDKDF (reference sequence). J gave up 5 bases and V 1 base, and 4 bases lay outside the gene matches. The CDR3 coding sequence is TGTGCCACCAGCAGAGTCCAGGGGGCGCATCAGCCCCAGCATTTT. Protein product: CATSRVQGAHQPQHF.

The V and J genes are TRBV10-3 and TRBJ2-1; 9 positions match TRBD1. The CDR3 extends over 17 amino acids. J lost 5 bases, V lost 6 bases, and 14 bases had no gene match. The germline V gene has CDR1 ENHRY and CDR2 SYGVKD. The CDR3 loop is CAISEPARTGDNNEQFF. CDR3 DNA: TGTGCCATCAGCGAGCCGGCCAGGACAGGGGACAACAATGAGCAGTTCTTC.

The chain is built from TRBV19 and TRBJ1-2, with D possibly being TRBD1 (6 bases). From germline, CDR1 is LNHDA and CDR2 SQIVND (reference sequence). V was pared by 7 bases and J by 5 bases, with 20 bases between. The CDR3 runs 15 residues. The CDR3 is CASTVAGGDIYGYTF. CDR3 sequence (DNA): TGTGCCAGTACCGTCGCCGGGGGGGACATTTATGGCTACACCTTC. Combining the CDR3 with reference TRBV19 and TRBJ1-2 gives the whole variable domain DGGITQSPKYLFRKEGQNVTLSCEQNLNHDAMYWYRQDPGQGLRLIYYSQIVNDFQKGDIAEGYSVSREKKESFPLTVTSAQKNPTAFYLCASTVAGGDIYGYTFGSGTRLTVV.

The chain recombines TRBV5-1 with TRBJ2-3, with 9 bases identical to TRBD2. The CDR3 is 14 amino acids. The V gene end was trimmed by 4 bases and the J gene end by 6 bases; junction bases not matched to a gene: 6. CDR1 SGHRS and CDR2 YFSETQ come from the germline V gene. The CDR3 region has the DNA TGCGCCAGCAGCCCGGGACTAGCATCCGATACGCAGTATTTT. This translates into CASSPGLASDTQYF. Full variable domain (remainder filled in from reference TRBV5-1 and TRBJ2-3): KAGVTQTPRYLIKTRGQQVTLSCSPISGHRSVSWYQQTPGQGLQFLFEYFSETQRNKGNFPGRFSGRQFSNSRSEMNVSTLELGDSALYLCASSPGLASDTQYFGPGTRLTVL.

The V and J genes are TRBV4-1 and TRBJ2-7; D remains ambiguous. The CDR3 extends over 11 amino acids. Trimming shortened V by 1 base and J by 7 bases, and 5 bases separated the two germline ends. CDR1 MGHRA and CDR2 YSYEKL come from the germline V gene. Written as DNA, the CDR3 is TGCGCCAGCAGCCAAGGTCGGGAGCAGTACTTC. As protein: CASSQGREQYF.

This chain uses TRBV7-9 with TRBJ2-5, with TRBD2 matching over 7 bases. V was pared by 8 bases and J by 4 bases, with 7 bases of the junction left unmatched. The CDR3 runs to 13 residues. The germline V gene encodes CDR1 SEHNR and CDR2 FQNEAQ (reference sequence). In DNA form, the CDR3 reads TGTGCCAGCGGCGGACTAGTAAGAGAGACCCAGTACTTC. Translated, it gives CASGGLVRETQYF. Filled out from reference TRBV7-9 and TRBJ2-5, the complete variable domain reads DTGVSQNPRHKITKRGQNVTFRCDPISEHNRLYWYRQTLGQGPEFLTYFQNEAQLEKSRLLSDRFSAERPKGSFSTLEIQRTEQGDSAMYLCASGGLVRETQYFGPGTRLLVL.

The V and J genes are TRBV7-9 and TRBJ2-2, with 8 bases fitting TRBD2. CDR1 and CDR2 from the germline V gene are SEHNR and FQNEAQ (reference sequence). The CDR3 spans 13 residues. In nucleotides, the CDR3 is TGTGCAGGAGCGGGAGTAGACACCGGGGAGCTGTTTTTT. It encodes CAGAGVDTGELFF.

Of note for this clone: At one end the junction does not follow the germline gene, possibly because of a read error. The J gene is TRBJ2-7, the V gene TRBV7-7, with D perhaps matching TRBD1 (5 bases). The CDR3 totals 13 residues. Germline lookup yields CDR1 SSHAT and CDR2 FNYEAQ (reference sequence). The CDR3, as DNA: TGTGCTAGCAGCTTACCAGGGTCCTACGAGCAGTACTTC. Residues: CASSLPGSYEQYF.